The TCR beta chain under discussion was sequenced for a study of blood T cell repertoires in COVID-19. Study context: The samples span acute and convalescent COVID-19 from the United States, Italy and Spain.

The V end was cut by 4 bases, the J end by 3 bases, with 25 bases between. In germline, CDR1 is SGHRS, CDR2 YFSETQ. The length of the CDR3 is 18 residues. Methods used by the authors: Cell counts per sample came from amplifying reference gene primers. The assay was immunoSEQ multiplex PCR, and TCRdb's table has in-frame clones only and misses some. V, J and clone size are taken as reported in that table, and D and trimming were inferred from the DNA itself. The sample records 200,000 to 250,000 clones, roughly nine tenths being singletons. This receptor was identified in a man aged 35 to 55 with active or convalescent COVID-19. V usage is TRBV5-1 and J usage is TRBJ1-2; no firm D call. The sample was peripheral blood. CDR3 loop: CASSPYPAQEVVDYGYTF. The CDR3 DNA reads as TGCGCCAGCAGCCCCTACCCGGCCCAAGAGGTTGTAGACTATGGCTACACCTTC.